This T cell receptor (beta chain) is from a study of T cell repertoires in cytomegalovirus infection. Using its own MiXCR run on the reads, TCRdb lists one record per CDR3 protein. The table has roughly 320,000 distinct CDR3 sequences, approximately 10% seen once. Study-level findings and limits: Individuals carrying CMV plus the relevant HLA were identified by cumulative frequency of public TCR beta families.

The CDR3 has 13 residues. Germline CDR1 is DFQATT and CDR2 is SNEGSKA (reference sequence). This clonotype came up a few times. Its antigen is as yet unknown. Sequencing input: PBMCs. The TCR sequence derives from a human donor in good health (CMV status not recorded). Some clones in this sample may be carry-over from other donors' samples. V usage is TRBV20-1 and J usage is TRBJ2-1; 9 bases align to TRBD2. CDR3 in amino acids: CSPTSGGVYEQFF. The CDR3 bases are TGCAGCCCGACTAGCGGAGGTGTATATGAGCAGTTCTTC.